This is a list of T cell receptor beta chains from one sample in a study of shared clonotypes between healthy human individuals. Clones were sequenced by immunoSEQ multiplex PCR, and TCRdb holds only the in-frame ones, with some missing. The repertoire holds approximately 1.9 million clones, with just under 95% as singletons. Sequencing used naive CD8+ T cells from PBMCs. These receptors all come from a man younger than 30 in good health. Some clones in this sample may be carry-over from other donors' samples. Each CDR3 is given with its conserved first and last residue. Fields, in order: clone size, J gene, V gene, CDR3 protein. Size is omitted from some rows. Given values are once, few, many or a class for expanded clones.

>.|TRBJ2-7|TRBV6-1
CAPTRCFYEQYF
>.|TRBJ2-6|TRBV4-1
CASSTVSGANVLTF
>.|TRBJ2-7|TRBV28
CASRVQGSEQYF
>once|TRBJ2-7|TRBV27
CAFLRTPQTHYEQYF
>.|TRBJ2-7|TRBV5-1
CASSSYEARGGYEQYF
>once|TRBJ2-5|TRBV27
CASSFLPGYQETQYF
>.|TRBJ1-2|TRBV27
CASRGVDYGYTF
>.|TRBJ2-7|TRBV5-6
CASSLSVHEQYF
>.|TRBJ1-1|TRBV6-5
CASSYRRDQGTEAFF
>.|TRBJ2-1|TRBV4-3
CASSQEAGGIYNEQFF
>.|TRBJ2-1|TRBV7-9
CASSLPSADEQFF
>.|TRBJ2-1|TRBV28
CASSLGPGQGFHNEQFF
>.|TRBJ2-7|TRBV6-5
CASSSLPRGRSYEQYF
>few|TRBJ2-1|TRBV10-1
CASSQTSGSYNEQFF